A single sample is the source of the 30 T cell receptor beta chains below, sequenced in a study of long-term antiretroviral therapy in people with HIV. It was version v3.0 of the immunoSEQ assay that was run at survey level. Only in-frame clones appear in the TCRdb table, and some are missing; sequencing was by immunoSEQ multiplex PCR. The sample yields 15,000 to 25,000 clones, around nine tenths seen once. The input for sequencing was unsorted PBMCs, taken approximately 4.5 years before starting antiretroviral therapy. The receptor set was obtained from a woman aged 25 to 39 with HIV.

The chain joins TRBV27 to TRBJ1-2; weak D call: TRBD1 (5 bases). The CDR3 sequence is 14 residues long. Trimming stripped 4 bases from V and 6 bases from J, with 15 bases between. The germline gives CDR1 MNHEY, CDR2 SMNVEV (reference sequence). CDR3 region: CASSSQGTVNGYTF. In nucleotides, the CDR3 is TGTGCCAGCAGTTCTCAGGGAACGGTGAATGGCTACACCTTC.

The chain joins TRBV25-1 to TRBJ1-1; tentative D call: TRBD1 (5 bases). Trimming removed 2 bases at V and 6 bases at J, with 13 bases between. CDR1 is MGHDK and CDR2 is SYGVNS in the germline V gene. This CDR3 is built from 14 residues. CDR3 region: CASSERFQGAEAFF. In DNA form, the CDR3 reads TGTGCCAGCAGTGAAAGGTTTCAGGGAGCTGAAGCTTTCTTT.

The chain is built from TRBV7-2 and TRBJ1-1; tentatively, D is TRBD1 (5 bases). The V gene lost 5 bases and the J gene lost 7 bases, with 14 bases spanning the gap. This CDR3 has 13 amino acids. Germline V gives CDR1 SGHTA, CDR2 FQGNSA. The CDR3 region is CASSRGGIREAFF. CDR3 sequence (DNA): TGTGCCAGCAGCCGGGGGGGGATCCGTGAAGCTTTCTTT.

The CDR3 DNA follows: TGTGCCAGCAGCGCAGCCGGGACAGACACCTACGAGCAGTACTTC. Translated: CASSAAGTDTYEQYF. The chain couples TRBV7-2 to TRBJ2-7, with 7 bases matching TRBD1. Germline V lookup: CDR1 SGHTA, CDR2 FQGNSA. With V trimmed by 5 bases and J by 2 bases, 9 bases remained unmatched. CDR3 length: 15 residues. The variable domain in full, with the rest retrieved from reference TRBV7-2 and TRBJ2-7, is GAGVSQSPSNKVTEKGKDVELRCDPISGHTALYWYRQSLGQGLEFLIYFQGNSAPDKSGLPSDRFSAERTGGSVSTLTIQRTQQEDSAVYLCASSAAGTDTYEQYFGPGTRLTVT.

J is TRBJ2-7 and V is TRBV13; D not resolved. The CDR3 loop spans 14 amino acids. From germline, CDR1 is PRHDT and CDR2 FYEKMQ (reference sequence). The V end lost 5 bases, the J end lost 3 bases, and 14 bases lay between the germline ends. The CDR3 nucleotides are TGTGCCAGCAGCACGTTCGAACAGAACTACGAGCAGTACTTC. This sequence encodes CASSTFEQNYEQYF.

This chain uses TRBV5-6 with TRBJ2-7; a possible D gene is TRBD1 (5 bases). Germline CDR1 and CDR2: SGHDT and YYEEEE. V was pared by 0 bases and J by 6 bases, with 16 bases between. The CDR3 extends over 15 amino acids. The CDR3 nucleotides read TGTGCCAGCAGCTTGGCCGAAGGGGCCACCCTCGAGCAGTACTTC. Translating it yields CASSLAEGATLEQYF.

This sequence joins TRBV4-3 and TRBJ1-1, with D uncertain. Germline assignment: CDR1 LGHNA and CDR2 YSLEER. Trimming left V 0 bases short and J 1 base short, with 9 bases between. The CDR3 sequence is 15 residues long. The CDR3 loop is CASSQDPRQNTEAFF. CDR3 sequence (DNA): TGCGCCAGCAGCCAAGATCCCCGCCAGAACACTGAAGCTTTCTTT.

This chain connects TRBV19 to TRBJ2-2; 9 bases align to TRBD1. The CDR3 is made up of 16 amino acids. Germline assignment: CDR1 LNHDA and CDR2 SQIVND (reference sequence). Trimming cost V 9 bases and J 5 bases; bases outside gene matches: 13. The CDR3 DNA reads as TGTGCCAGCTCCCGCAGGGACAGGGCAGTGACCGGGGAGCTGTTTTTT. Its translation is CASSRRDRAVTGELFF. Combining the CDR3 with reference TRBV19 and TRBJ2-2 gives the whole variable domain DGGITQSPKYLFRKEGQNVTLSCEQNLNHDAMYWYRQDPGQGLRLIYYSQIVNDFQKGDIAEGYSVSREKKESFPLTVTSAQKNPTAFYLCASSRRDRAVTGELFFGEGSRLTVL.

In DNA form, the CDR3 reads TGTGCCAGCAGCTTAGTTACGCGGGGATCGTACCATGAGCAGTTCTTC. Its translation is CASSLVTRGSYHEQFF. This chain links TRBV7-9 with TRBJ2-1; D perhaps matches TRBD2 (6 bases). Trimming left V 1 base short and J 8 bases short, with 18 bases between. Germline V gene data show CDR1 as SEHNR and CDR2 as FQNEAQ (reference sequence). The CDR3 sequence is 16 residues long.

This sequence joins TRBV6-5 and TRBJ1-2; D is ambiguous. The V and J ends lost 3 bases and 5 bases respectively, with 16 bases between them. There are 15 residues in the CDR3. The germline CDR1 and CDR2 sequences are MNHEY and SVGAGI. CDR3 sequence reads: CASSYVVPAPYGYTF. The CDR3 DNA reads as TGTGCCAGCAGTTATGTGGTTCCTGCCCCTTATGGCTACACCTTC.

This sequence joins TRBV7-9 and TRBJ1-6, with a possible D match to TRBD1 (5 bases). Trimming removed 4 bases from V and 3 bases from J, with 10 bases in between. The germline gives CDR1 SEHNR, CDR2 FQNEAQ (reference sequence). The CDR3 is 15 residues long. CDR3 in amino acids: CASSSGRFYNSPLHF. Here the CDR3 DNA reads TGTGCCAGCAGCTCAGGGCGTTTCTATAATTCACCCCTCCACTTT.

With respect to this clone: At one of its ends the junction is not consistent with the germline gene, which may arise from a read error. The rearrangement joins TRBV5-1 to TRBJ2-5; 7 bases align to TRBD1. The length of the CDR3 is 14 residues. Germline CDR1 and CDR2: SGHRS and YFSETQ. The CDR3, as DNA: TGCGCCAGCAGTTTGGGACAGACCCAAGAGACCCAGTACTTC. Translation gives CASSLGQTQETQYF. Combining the CDR3 with reference TRBV5-1 and TRBJ2-5 gives the whole variable domain KAGVTQTPRYLIKTRGQQVTLSCSPISGHRSVSWYQQTPGQGLQFLFEYFSETQRNKGNFPGRFSGRQFSNSRSEMNVSTLELGDSALYLCASSLGQTQETQYFGPGTRLLVL.

This chain uses TRBV25-1 with TRBJ2-3; D ambiguous. The germline CDR1 and CDR2 sequences are MGHDK and SYGVNS. The CDR3 has 16 amino acids. Trimming left V 6 bases short and J 5 bases short, with 21 bases between. CDR3 sequence reads: CASSLPGLGWEDTQYF. CDR3 nucleotide sequence: TGTGCCAGCAGCCTCCCCGGCCTGGGCTGGGAAGATACGCAGTATTTT.

A single count supports this clone. This sequence joins TRBV15 and TRBJ1-2; unclear D gene. CDR1 is LNHNV, CDR2 YYDKDF, per germline (reference sequence). This CDR3 comprises 15 residues. V dropped 5 bases and J dropped 0 bases, with 13 bases sitting between them. The CDR3 region has the DNA TGTGCCACCAGCCGGGGAGGCCAAGCTAACTATGGCTACACCTTC. This codes for CATSRGGQANYGYTF.

The CDR3 region is CASSRRQGREKLFF. DNA for the CDR3: TGTGCCAGCAGTCGTCGACAGGGGCGGGAAAAACTGTTTTTT. V and J are TRBV14 and TRBJ1-4; 8 bases fit TRBD1. Germline-derived CDR1 and CDR2 are SGHDN and FVKESK. Trimming took 6 bases from V and 8 from J; bases not matched to a gene: 8. CDR3 length: 14 amino acids.

The table lists this clone with a count of one. V and J are TRBV19 and TRBJ1-2; D possibly corresponds to TRBD1 (6 bases). The CDR3 sequence is 14 residues long. The V gene's germline CDR1 is LNHDA and CDR2 SQIVND (reference sequence). The V end lost 7 bases, the J end lost 4 bases, and 16 bases lay between the germline ends. The CDR3 coding sequence is TGTGCCAGTATCCCGGGACAAGGAGGCTATGGCTACACCTTC. Translated, it gives CASIPGQGGYGYTF.

This chain uses TRBV29-1 with TRBJ2-2; D is uncertain. Trimming pared 4 bases from V and 2 bases from J, leaving 5 bases between. Germline V CDR1 and CDR2: SQVTM, ANQGSEA. CDR3 length: 12 amino acids. The CDR3 region is CSVGGNTGELFF. In DNA, the CDR3 is TGCAGCGTTGGCGGAAACACCGGGGAGCTGTTTTTT.

The chain is built from TRBV7-2 and TRBJ1-4; D remains ambiguous. Germline lookup yields CDR1 SGHTA and CDR2 FQGNSA. CDR3 length: 12 amino acids. V dropped 3 bases and J dropped 7 bases, with 6 bases sitting between them. The CDR3 is CASSFWGEKLFF. The CDR3 nucleotides read TGTGCCAGCAGCTTTTGGGGTGAAAAACTGTTTTTT.

The genes are TRBV10-3 and TRBJ2-1; D ambiguous. CDR1 is ENHRY, CDR2 SYGVKD, per germline. The CDR3 extends over 16 amino acids. Between the trimmed V and J ends, which lost 0 bases and 5 bases, there was a span of 14 bases. DNA of the CDR3: TGTGCCATCAGTGAGTCAATGGCAGGAGCGAACAATGAGCAGTTCTTC. Amino acid sequence: CAISESMAGANNEQFF.

The chain is built from TRBV7-9 and TRBJ1-1, with a weak D call TRBD1 (6 bases). CDR1 is SEHNR and CDR2 is FQNEAQ in the germline V gene (reference sequence). The CDR3 covers 13 residues. The V and J ends lost 0 bases and 14 bases respectively, with 16 bases between them. DNA for the CDR3: TGTGCCAGCAGCTTAGCCGGTGGGGGCCGGTGGTTCTTT. This gives the protein CASSLAGGGRWFF. The full variable domain, with the rest looked up from reference TRBV7-9 and TRBJ1-1, is DTGVSQNPRHKITKRGQNVTFRCDPISEHNRLYWYRQTLGQGPEFLTYFQNEAQLEKSRLLSDRFSAERPKGSFSTLEIQRTEQGDSAMYLCASSLAGGGRWFFGQGTRLTVV.

CDR3 in DNA: TGTGCCAGCAGTTCGGGGGGGGTAGATGAAGCTTTCTTT. Translation: CASSSGGVDEAFF. The rearrangement uses TRBV6-5 and TRBJ1-1; the D gene is possibly TRBD1 (5 bases). The CDR3 extends over 13 amino acids. The germline gives CDR1 MNHEY, CDR2 SVGAGI. V gave up 4 bases and J gave up 7 bases, with 13 bases separating them.

This sequence joins TRBV7-2 and TRBJ1-1; no reliable D call. CDR1 and CDR2 (germline): SGHTA, FQGNSA. Trimming left V 1 base short and J 4 bases short, with 13 bases between. CDR3 size: 15 residues. CDR3 residues: CASSLEGPKTTEAFF. The CDR3 DNA follows: TGTGCCAGCAGCTTAGAAGGGCCCAAAACCACTGAAGCTTTCTTT.

The V gene is TRBV5-6, the J gene TRBJ1-2; 8 bases line up with TRBD1. The germline gives CDR1 SGHDT, CDR2 YYEEEE. CDR3 length equals 13 residues. Trimming removed 5 bases from V and 6 bases from J; junction bases left unmatched: 6. As DNA, the CDR3 is TGTGCCAGCAGTCGTGGACAGGGTGATGGCTACACCTTC. As protein: CASSRGQGDGYTF.

V gene TRBV18 combines with J gene TRBJ2-1, with TRBD1 matching 7 bases. In germline, CDR1 is KGHSH, CDR2 LQKENI. The V gene end was trimmed by 0 bases and the J gene end by 0 bases; junction bases not matched to a gene: 2. The CDR3 totals 16 residues. The DNA of the CDR3 is TGTGCCAGCTCACCACCGGGACAGAGCTCCTACAATGAGCAGTTCTTC. Amino acids: CASSPPGQSSYNEQFF.

The chain links TRBV19 to TRBJ1-3; D unresolved. Trimming cost V 3 bases and J 2 bases, with 8 bases left between them. The CDR3 runs 14 residues. Germline V gene sequence: CDR1 LNHDA, CDR2 SQIVND (reference sequence). Here the CDR3 reads CASSIGNPGNTIYF. The DNA of the CDR3 is TGTGCCAGTAGTATCGGTAATCCTGGAAACACCATATATTTT.

This CDR3 is CASRVSGGDYEQYF. CDR3 bases: TGTGCCAGTAGGGTGTCCGGGGGAGACTACGAGCAGTACTTC. This rearrangement joins TRBV19 to TRBJ2-7, with D maybe TRBD2 (6 bases). The CDR3 runs to 14 residues. Germline loops: CDR1 LNHDA, CDR2 SQIVND (reference sequence). Trimming removed 6 bases at V and 3 bases at J, with 15 bases between. Looking up the rest from reference TRBV19 and TRBJ2-7 gives the full variable domain: DGGITQSPKYLFRKEGQNVTLSCEQNLNHDAMYWYRQDPGQGLRLIYYSQIVNDFQKGDIAEGYSVSREKKESFPLTVTSAQKNPTAFYLCASRVSGGDYEQYFGPGTRLTVT.

The gene calls are TRBV7-2 and TRBJ2-3, with TRBD2 matching 10 bases. Trimming took 8 bases from V and 5 from J; bases not matched to a gene: 13. CDR3 length: 16 residues. In germline, CDR1 is SGHTA, CDR2 FQGNSA. The CDR3 spells CASSLQSGGARDTQYF. The CDR3 coding sequence is TGTGCCAGCTCACTTCAAAGCGGGGGGGCCAGAGATACGCAGTATTTT.

The count of this clone is one. This rearrangement joins TRBV9 to TRBJ2-3; D is undetermined. Germline V gene data show CDR1 as SGDLS and CDR2 as YYNGEE. Between the trimmed V and J ends, which lost 0 bases and 0 bases, there was a span of 11 bases. The CDR3 has 16 amino acids. CDR3 nucleotides: TGTGCCAGCAGCGTAGGGACGGATTTTAGCACAGATACGCAGTATTTT. This codes for CASSVGTDFSTDTQYF.

This clone was observed once. The chain couples TRBV2 to TRBJ2-2, with D maybe TRBD1 (5 bases). V lost 6 bases, J lost 6 bases, and 17 bases lay in between. The CDR3 has 15 residues. Germline CDR1 is SNHLY and CDR2 is FYNNEI. The DNA for the CDR3 is TGTGCCAGCAGGGCCCCCGTTCAGGGCTCCGGGGAGCTGTTTTTT. Translation gives CASRAPVQGSGELFF. The whole variable domain, remainder taken from reference TRBV2 and TRBJ2-2, is EPEVTQTPSHQVTQMGQEVILRCVPISNHLYFYWYRQILGQKVEFLVSFYNNEISEKSEIFDDQFSVERPDGSNFTLKIRSTKLEDSAMYFCASRAPVQGSGELFFGEGSRLTVL.

The chain carries TRBV7-9 and TRBJ1-1; 7 bases line up with TRBD1. V lost 8 bases, J lost 6 bases, and 9 bases stayed unmatched. This CDR3 is 13 amino acids long. Germline V gives CDR1 SEHNR, CDR2 FQNEAQ (reference sequence). The CDR3 is CASVDRVGAEAFF. The CDR3 nucleotides read TGTGCCAGCGTAGACAGGGTTGGCGCTGAAGCTTTCTTT. Looking up the rest from reference TRBV7-9 and TRBJ1-1 gives the full variable domain: DTGVSQNPRHKITKRGQNVTFRCDPISEHNRLYWYRQTLGQGPEFLTYFQNEAQLEKSRLLSDRFSAERPKGSFSTLEIQRTEQGDSAMYLCASVDRVGAEAFFGQGTRLTVV.